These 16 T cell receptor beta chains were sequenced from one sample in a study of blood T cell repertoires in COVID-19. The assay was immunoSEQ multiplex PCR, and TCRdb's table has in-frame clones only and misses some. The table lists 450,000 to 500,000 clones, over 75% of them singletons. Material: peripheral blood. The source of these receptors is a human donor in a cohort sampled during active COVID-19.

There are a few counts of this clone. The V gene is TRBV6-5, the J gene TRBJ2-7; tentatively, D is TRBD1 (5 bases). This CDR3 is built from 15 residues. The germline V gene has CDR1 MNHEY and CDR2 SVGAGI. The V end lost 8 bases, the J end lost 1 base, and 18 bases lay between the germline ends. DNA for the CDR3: TGTGCCAGCGGACAAGCAGCGACTTCTTCCTACGAGCAGTACTTC. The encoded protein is CASGQAATSSYEQYF.

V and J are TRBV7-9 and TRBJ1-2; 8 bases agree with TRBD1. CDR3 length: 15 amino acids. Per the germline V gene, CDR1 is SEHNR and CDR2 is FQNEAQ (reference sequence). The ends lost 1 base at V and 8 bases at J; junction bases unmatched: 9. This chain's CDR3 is CASSLGGTGEGGYTF. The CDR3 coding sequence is TGTGCCAGCAGCTTAGGTGGGACAGGAGAGGGAGGCTACACCTTC.

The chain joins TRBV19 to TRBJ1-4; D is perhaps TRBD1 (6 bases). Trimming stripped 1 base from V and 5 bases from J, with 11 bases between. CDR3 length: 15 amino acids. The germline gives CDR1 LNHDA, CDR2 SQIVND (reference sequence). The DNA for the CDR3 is TGTGCCAGTAGTATAGGGACAGCCGCGAATGAAAAACTGTTTTTT. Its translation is CASSIGTAANEKLFF.

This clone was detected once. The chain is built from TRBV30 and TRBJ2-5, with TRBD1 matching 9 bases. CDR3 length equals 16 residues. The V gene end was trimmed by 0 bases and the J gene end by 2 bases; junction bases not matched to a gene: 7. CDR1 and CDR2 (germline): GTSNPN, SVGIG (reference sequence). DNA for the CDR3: TGTGCCTGGAGTGTAAACCCCGGGACAGGGCAAGAGACCCAGTACTTC. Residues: CAWSVNPGTGQETQYF. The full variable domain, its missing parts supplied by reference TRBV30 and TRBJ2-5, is SQTIHQWPATLVQPVGSPLSLECTVEGTSNPNLYWYRQAAGRGLQLLFYSVGIGQISSEVPQNLSASRPQDRQFILSSKKLLLSDSGFYLCAWSVNPGTGQETQYFGPGTRLLVL.

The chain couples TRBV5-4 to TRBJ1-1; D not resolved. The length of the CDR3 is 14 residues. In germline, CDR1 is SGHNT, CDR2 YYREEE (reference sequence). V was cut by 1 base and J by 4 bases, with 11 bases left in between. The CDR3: CASSLRGPSTEAFF. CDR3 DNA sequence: TGTGCCAGCAGCTTGCGAGGGCCGAGCACTGAAGCTTTCTTT.

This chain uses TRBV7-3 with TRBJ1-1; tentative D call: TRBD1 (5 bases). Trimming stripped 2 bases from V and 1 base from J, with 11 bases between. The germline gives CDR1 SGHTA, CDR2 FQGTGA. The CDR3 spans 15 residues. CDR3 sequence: CASSLYGGGNTEAFF. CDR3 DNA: TGTGCCAGCAGCTTATATGGGGGAGGGAACACTGAAGCTTTCTTT. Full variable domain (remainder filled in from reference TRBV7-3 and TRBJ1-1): GAGVSQTPSNKVTEKGKYVELRCDPISGHTALYWYRQSLGQGPEFLIYFQGTGAADDSGLPNDRFFAVRPEGSVSTLKIQRTERGDSAVYLCASSLYGGGNTEAFFGQGTRLTVV.

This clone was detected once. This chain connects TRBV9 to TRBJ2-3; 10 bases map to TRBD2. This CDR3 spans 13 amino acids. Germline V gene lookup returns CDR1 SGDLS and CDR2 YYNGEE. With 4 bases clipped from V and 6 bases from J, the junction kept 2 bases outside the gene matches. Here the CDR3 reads CASSPTSGDTQYF. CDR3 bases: TGTGCCAGCAGCCCGACTAGCGGGGATACGCAGTATTTT.

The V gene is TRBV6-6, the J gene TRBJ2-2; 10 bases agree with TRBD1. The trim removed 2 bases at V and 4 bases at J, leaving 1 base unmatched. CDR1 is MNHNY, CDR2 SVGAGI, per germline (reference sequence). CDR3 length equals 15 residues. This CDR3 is CASSYRTGGTGELFF. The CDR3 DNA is TGTGCCAGCAGTTACAGGACAGGGGGCACCGGGGAGCTGTTTTTT.

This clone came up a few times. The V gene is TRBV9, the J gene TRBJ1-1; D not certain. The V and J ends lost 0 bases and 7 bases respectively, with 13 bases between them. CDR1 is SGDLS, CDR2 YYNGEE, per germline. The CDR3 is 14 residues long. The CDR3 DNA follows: TGTGCCAGCAGCGTAGTTAACAGTCTGGGTGAAGCTTTCTTT. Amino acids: CASSVVNSLGEAFF.

Here the CDR3 reads CASSLRGGSSYEQYF. CDR3 coding DNA: TGCGCCAGCAGCTTACGCGGGGGCTCCTCCTACGAGCAGTACTTC. The chain recombines TRBV5-1 with TRBJ2-7; D is perhaps TRBD2 (7 bases). The CDR3 runs 15 residues. V gave up 2 bases and J gave up 0 bases, with 12 bases separating them. CDR1 and CDR2 from the germline V gene are SGHRS and YFSETQ.

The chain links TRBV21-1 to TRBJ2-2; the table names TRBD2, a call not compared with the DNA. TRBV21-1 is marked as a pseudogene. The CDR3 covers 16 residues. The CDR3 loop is CASSPHRRGFTGELFF. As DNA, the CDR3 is TGTGCCAGCAGCCCTCATCGACGAGGGTTCACCGGGGAGCTGTTTTTT.

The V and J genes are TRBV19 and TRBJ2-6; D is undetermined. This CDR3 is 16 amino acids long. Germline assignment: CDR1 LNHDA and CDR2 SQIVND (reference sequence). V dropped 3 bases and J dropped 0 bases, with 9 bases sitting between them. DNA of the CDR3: TGTGCCAGTAGTATGGGCAGAAGCTCTGGGGCCAACGTCCTGACTTTC. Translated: CASSMGRSSGANVLTF.

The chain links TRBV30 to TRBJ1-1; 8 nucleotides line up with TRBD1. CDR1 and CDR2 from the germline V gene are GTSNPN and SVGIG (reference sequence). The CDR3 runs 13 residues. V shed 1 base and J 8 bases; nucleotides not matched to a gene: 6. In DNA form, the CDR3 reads TGTGCCTGGAGTGCGGGCAGGGGGCGGGAAGCTTTCTTT. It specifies CAWSAGRGREAFF.

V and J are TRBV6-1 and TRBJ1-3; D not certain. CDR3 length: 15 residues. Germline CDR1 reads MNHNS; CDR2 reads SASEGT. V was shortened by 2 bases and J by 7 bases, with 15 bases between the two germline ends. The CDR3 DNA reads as TGTGCCAGCAGTGAACCGGGTCTGACGGTGAACACCATATATTTT. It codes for CASSEPGLTVNTIYF.

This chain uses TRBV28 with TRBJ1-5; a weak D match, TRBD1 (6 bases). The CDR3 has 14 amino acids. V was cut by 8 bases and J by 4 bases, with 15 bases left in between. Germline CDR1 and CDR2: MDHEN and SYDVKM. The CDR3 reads CASDRTARNQPQHF. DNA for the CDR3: TGTGCCAGCGACAGGACGGCCCGAAATCAGCCCCAGCATTTT. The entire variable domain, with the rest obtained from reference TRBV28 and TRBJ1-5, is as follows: DVKVTQSSRYLVKRTGEKVFLECVQDMDHENMFWYRQDPGLGLRLIYFSYDVKMKEKGDIPEGYSVSREKKERFSLILESASTNQTSMYLCASDRTARNQPQHFGDGTRLSIL.

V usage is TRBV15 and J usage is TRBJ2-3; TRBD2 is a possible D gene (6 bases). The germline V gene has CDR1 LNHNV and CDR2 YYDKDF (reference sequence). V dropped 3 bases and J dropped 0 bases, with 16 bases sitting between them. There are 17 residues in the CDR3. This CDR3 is CATSSLAAGPSTDTQYF. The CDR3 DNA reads TGTGCCACCAGCAGCCTAGCAGCGGGCCCTAGCACAGATACGCAGTATTTT.